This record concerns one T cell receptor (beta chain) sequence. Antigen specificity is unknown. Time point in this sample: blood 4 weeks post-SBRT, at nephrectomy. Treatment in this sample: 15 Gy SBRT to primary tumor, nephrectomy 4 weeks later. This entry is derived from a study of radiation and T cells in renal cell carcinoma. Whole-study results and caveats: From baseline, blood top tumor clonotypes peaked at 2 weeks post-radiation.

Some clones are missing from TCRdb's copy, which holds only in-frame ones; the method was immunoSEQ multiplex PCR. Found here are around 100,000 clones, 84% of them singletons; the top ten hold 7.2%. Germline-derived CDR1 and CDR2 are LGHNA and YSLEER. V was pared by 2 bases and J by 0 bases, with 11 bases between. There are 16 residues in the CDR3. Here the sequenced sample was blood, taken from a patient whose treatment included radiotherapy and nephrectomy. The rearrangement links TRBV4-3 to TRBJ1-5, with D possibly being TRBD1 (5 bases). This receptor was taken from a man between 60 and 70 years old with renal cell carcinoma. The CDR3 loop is CASSQSSGYSNQPQHF. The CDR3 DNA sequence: TGCGCCAGCAGCCAAAGTTCAGGGTATAGCAATCAGCCCCAGCATTTT.